This T cell receptor beta chain was identified during a study of T cell changes during pregnancy in multiple sclerosis. CDR1 and CDR2 (germline): LNHNV, YYDKDF (reference sequence). This CDR3 comprises 17 residues. Trimming removed 5 bases at V and 0 bases at J, with 18 bases between. Sequenced by immunoSEQ multiplex PCR; TCRdb stores in-frame clones only, minus some. The sample lists about 65,000 clones; over 80% were seen once. J is TRBJ2-3 and V is TRBV15; TRBD1 is a possible D gene (6 bases). This sample comprised CD8+ T cells from peripheral blood mononuclear cells, obtained in the third trimester of pregnancy. This TCR was recovered from a female donor in good health, enrolled as a control in a pregnancy study. The DNA of the CDR3 is TGTGCCACCAGCGGAACCTGGGACACTTCTAGCACAGATACGCAGTATTTT. Translated: CATSGTWDTSSTDTQYF.